The 21 T cell receptor beta chains given below trace back to one sample, sequenced in a study of cytomegalovirus exposure and HLA in healthy donors. Use of 60 Vbeta and 13 Jbeta primers characterized the PCR. Only in-frame clones appear in the TCRdb table, and some are missing; sequencing was by immunoSEQ multiplex PCR. Its table lists 130,000 or so clones. Sequenced material: PBMCs. Receptors originate from a man aged 18-30 years in good health and CMV-seronegative.

This chain links TRBV4-3 with TRBJ1-1; D is ambiguous. This CDR3 has 16 amino acids. Germline V gene data show CDR1 as LGHNA and CDR2 as YSLEER. Trimming took off 1 base at V and 1 base at J, with 13 bases between the two ends. CDR3 nucleotides: TGCGCCAGCAGCCAAGGTGGGAGGGCGGGGAACACTGAAGCTTTCTTT. Its translation: CASSQGGRAGNTEAFF.

This chain links TRBV7-9 with TRBJ2-7, with 10 bases lining up with TRBD2. CDR3 length: 15 amino acids. Germline V gene sequence: CDR1 SEHNR, CDR2 FQNEAQ (reference sequence). Unmatched junction bases numbered 6, after V lost 4 bases and J lost 3 bases. CDR3 region: CASSSTSGKIYEQYF. CDR3 DNA: TGTGCCAGCAGCTCTACTAGCGGGAAGATCTACGAGCAGTACTTC.

The CDR3 sequence is CASTTSGGTGGYKEVYGYTF. For the CDR3, the DNA is TGTGCCAGTACCACGAGTGGGGGGACAGGGGGCTATAAGGAAGTCTATGGCTACACCTTC. This chain uses TRBV19 with TRBJ1-2; 12 bases match TRBD1. The J segment lost 4 bases and the V segment lost 7 bases, leaving 22 bases of the junction unmatched. CDR1 and CDR2 (germline): LNHDA, SQIVND (reference sequence). CDR3 length: 20 residues.

The V and J genes are TRBV5-1 and TRBJ2-5, with D possibly matching TRBD2 (5 bases). The CDR3 is made up of 15 amino acids. The germline CDR1 and CDR2 sequences are SGHRS and YFSETQ. Trimming left V 4 bases short and J 2 bases short, with 15 bases between. CDR3 in amino acids: CASSPLGSPQETQYF. The CDR3 nucleotides read TGCGCCAGCAGCCCCCTGGGGAGTCCTCAAGAGACCCAGTACTTC.

The gene calls are TRBV27 and TRBJ1-5, with TRBD1 matching 8 bases. CDR3 length: 14 residues. CDR1 and CDR2 (germline): MNHEY, SMNVEV (reference sequence). V shed 8 bases, J shed 7 bases, and the junction held 10 bases outside the gene matches. The CDR3 here is CASAPGTGWQPQHF. The CDR3 nucleotides are TGTGCCAGCGCCCCCGGGACAGGTTGGCAGCCCCAGCATTTT.

The CDR3 DNA sequence: TGTGCCAGTAGCCTGGGACAGGGATACGAGCAGTACTTC. As protein: CASSLGQGYEQYF. The chain links TRBV19 to TRBJ2-7, with 9 bases that match TRBD1. The CDR3 spans 13 residues. The V gene end was trimmed by 6 bases and the J gene end by 4 bases; junction bases not matched to a gene: 4. Germline V lookup: CDR1 LNHDA, CDR2 SQIVND (reference sequence).

The chain carries TRBV5-1 and TRBJ2-7; TRBD1 agrees at 8 bases. The CDR3 runs 16 residues. J gave up 6 bases and V 4 bases, and 15 bases lay outside the gene matches. Germline values: CDR1 SGHRS, CDR2 YFSETQ. CDR3 coding DNA: TGCGCCAGCAGCCTCTCGATGGACAGGGCAGAAGGCGAGCAGTACTTC. This sequence encodes CASSLSMDRAEGEQYF.

The CDR3 region is CASSISSVAGGYADTQYF. The CDR3 nucleotides are TGTGCCAGTAGTATAAGTTCCGTAGCGGGGGGGTACGCAGATACGCAGTATTTT. The chain links TRBV19 to TRBJ2-3, with TRBD2 matching 11 bases. The CDR3 is 18 amino acids. Germline lookup yields CDR1 LNHDA and CDR2 SQIVND (reference sequence). V lost 2 bases, J lost 4 bases, and 11 bases stayed unmatched.

This chain links TRBV5-6 with TRBJ2-7; 10 nucleotides match TRBD2. This CDR3 contains 15 residues. CDR1 is SGHDT and CDR2 is YYEEEE in the germline V gene. Unmatched junction bases numbered 12, after V lost 0 bases and J lost 12 bases. The CDR3 bases are TGTGCCAGCAGCTTGGCCGCGGGTCTAGCGGGGGACCCGTACTTC. Amino acids: CASSLAAGLAGDPYF.

This chain connects TRBV5-5 to TRBJ2-3; 12 bases match TRBD2. V lost 4 bases, J lost 8 bases, and 17 bases stayed unmatched. There are 18 residues in the CDR3. The germline CDR1 and CDR2 sequences are SGHKS and YYEKEE (reference sequence). The CDR3 nucleotides are TGTGCCAGCAGCCGCGAACTAGCGGGAGGTACCACTTCGGGTACGCAGTATTTT. Amino acids: CASSRELAGGTTSGTQYF.

The genes are TRBV5-6 and TRBJ1-6; D is possibly TRBD1 (6 bases). The length of the CDR3 is 14 residues. Germline-derived CDR1 and CDR2 are SGHDT and YYEEEE. The V and J ends lost 2 bases and 8 bases respectively, with 11 bases between them. CDR3 region: CASSFTGFYSPLHF. In DNA, the CDR3 is TGTGCCAGCAGCTTTACAGGGTTTTATTCACCCCTCCACTTT. The variable domain in full, with the rest retrieved from reference TRBV5-6 and TRBJ1-6, is DAGVTQSPTHLIKTRGQQVTLRCSPKSGHDTVSWYQQALGQGPQFIFQYYEEEERQRGNFPDRFSGHQFPNYSSELNVNALLLGDSALYLCASSFTGFYSPLHFGNGTRLTVT.

The chain links TRBV7-8 to TRBJ2-7; 14 bases line up with TRBD2. The germline V gene has CDR1 SGHVS and CDR2 FQNEAQ. With 3 bases clipped from V and 5 bases from J, the junction kept 9 bases outside the gene matches. The CDR3 runs to 17 residues. CDR3 residues: CASSLTSGGAAVHEQYF. The CDR3 DNA is TGTGCCAGCAGCTTGACTAGCGGGGGGGCCGCAGTCCACGAGCAGTACTTC. Combining the CDR3 with reference TRBV7-8 and TRBJ2-7 gives the whole variable domain GAGVSQSPRYKVAKRGQDVALRCDPISGHVSLFWYQQALGQGPEFLTYFQNEAQLDKSGLPSDRFFAERPEGSVSTLKIQRTQQEDSAVYLCASSLTSGGAAVHEQYFGPGTRLTVT.

In the case of this clone: At one end the junction does not follow the germline gene, possibly because of a read error. The rearrangement links TRBV7-9 to TRBJ2-3, with 8 bases matching TRBD2. The CDR3 consists of 17 residues. Germline V gives CDR1 SEHNR, CDR2 FQNEAQ (reference sequence). CDR3: CASSLAPPSGSTDTQYF. Here the CDR3 DNA reads TGTGCCAGCAGCCTAGCCCCCCCTAGCGGGAGCACAGATACGCAGTATTTT. Full variable domain (missing parts from reference TRBV7-9 and TRBJ2-3): DTGVSQNPRHKITKRGQNVTFRCDPISEHNRLYWYRQTLGQGPEFLTYFQNEAQLEKSRLLSDRFSAERPKGSFSTLEIQRTEQGDSAMYLCASSLAPPSGSTDTQYFGPGTRLTVL.

The chain links TRBV28 to TRBJ2-7, with D perhaps matching TRBD1 (6 bases). The ends were cut back, 8 bases at V and 0 bases at J, with 11 bases in the middle. The germline CDR1 and CDR2 sequences are MDHEN and SYDVKM. This CDR3 is built from 13 residues. As DNA, the CDR3 is TGTGCCAGCGGGGACACGAACTCCTACGAGCAGTACTTC. It encodes CASGDTNSYEQYF.

The gene calls are TRBV10-1 and TRBJ1-5, with D perhaps TRBD1 (6 bases). The CDR3 runs 16 residues. Germline lookup yields CDR1 WNHNN and CDR2 SYGVQD (reference sequence). Trimming stripped 7 bases from V and 5 bases from J, with 21 bases between. The CDR3 DNA is TGCGCCAGCAACCTCCAGGGGCCGCGGGCTCATCAGCCCCAGCATTTT. The encoded protein is CASNLQGPRAHQPQHF.

The chain uses TRBV2 and TRBJ2-7; D possibly corresponds to TRBD2 (5 bases). The germline gives CDR1 SNHLY, CDR2 FYNNEI. The CDR3 spans 12 residues. V dropped 7 bases and J dropped 5 bases, with 12 bases sitting between them. CDR3 protein: CASNLRRDEQYF. The CDR3 DNA sequence: TGTGCCAGCAATTTAAGGCGGGACGAGCAGTACTTC.

The CDR3 spells CASAKGGAYEQYF. As DNA, the CDR3 is TGTGCCAGCGCGAAGGGGGGGGCCTACGAGCAGTACTTC. The chain combines TRBV9 with TRBJ2-7; perhaps TRBD2 as D (7 bases). This CDR3 spans 13 amino acids. Per germline, CDR1 SGDLS and CDR2 YYNGEE. V lost 7 bases, J lost 2 bases, and 13 bases lay in between.

The chain uses TRBV29-1 and TRBJ2-1, with D tentatively TRBD2 (6 bases). Germline V lookup: CDR1 SQVTM, CDR2 ANQGSEA. This CDR3 has 14 amino acids. V dropped 6 bases and J dropped 10 bases, with 22 bases sitting between them. For the CDR3, the DNA is TGCAGCGTGAGGATAGCGGAGAATGTAGGAGAGCAGTTCTTC. This gives the protein CSVRIAENVGEQFF.

V and J are TRBV11-3 and TRBJ1-5; a weak D match, TRBD1 (5 bases). The CDR3 totals 14 residues. Deletions cut 9 bases from V and 6 bases from J, with 18 bases between. In germline, CDR1 is SGHNT, CDR2 YENEEA. The CDR3 DNA reads as TGTGCCAGGGCCCGGGGAGGGGAGTGTCAGCCCCAGCATTTT. Protein product: CARARGGECQPQHF.

DNA for the CDR3: TGTGCCAGCAGTGATCTTGATAGGGGGGGCCGGGGTGAGCAGTTCTTC. This sequence encodes CASSDLDRGGRGEQFF. V and J are TRBV6-1 and TRBJ2-1, with TRBD2 as a possible D gene (7 bases). V was shortened by 3 bases and J by 9 bases, with 21 bases between the two germline ends. The CDR3 sequence is 16 residues long. Germline V lookup: CDR1 MNHNS, CDR2 SASEGT.

The rearrangement uses TRBV11-3 and TRBJ2-7, with 7 bases matching TRBD1. V shed 0 bases and J 6 bases; nucleotides not matched to a gene: 8. Germline CDR1 SGHNT, CDR2 YENEEA. The CDR3 length is 15 residues. The CDR3 protein is CASSLDLTGVGEQYF. CDR3 sequence (DNA): TGTGCCAGCAGCTTAGATCTCACAGGGGTCGGCGAGCAGTACTTC.